The sequence of this T cell receptor beta chain was determined in a study of blood T cell repertoires in COVID-19. Clones were sequenced by immunoSEQ multiplex PCR, and TCRdb holds only the in-frame ones, with some missing. This sample has about 190,000 clones; roughly 90% occur once, and the top ten carry around 6.6%. This CDR3 region has 15 residues. CDR1 SGHRS and CDR2 YFSETQ come from the germline V gene. With 4 bases removed from V and 0 bases from J, the gap between germline ends came to 11 bases. The chain is built from TRBV5-1 and TRBJ1-3; maybe TRBD1 (5 bases). Material: peripheral blood. The source of this sequence is a man aged 40-49 years with acute or convalescent COVID-19. The CDR3 DNA follows: TGCGCCAGCAGCGCGGGACTTGTCTCTGGAAACACCATATATTTT. Its protein is CASSAGLVSGNTIYF. Looking up the rest from reference TRBV5-1 and TRBJ1-3 gives the full variable domain: KAGVTQTPRYLIKTRGQQVTLSCSPISGHRSVSWYQQTPGQGLQFLFEYFSETQRNKGNFPGRFSGRQFSNSRSEMNVSTLELGDSALYLCASSAGLVSGNTIYFGEGSWLTVV.